Sequencing of this T cell receptor beta chain was carried out in a study of T cell changes during pregnancy in multiple sclerosis. The germline V gene has CDR1 LNHDA and CDR2 SQIVND (reference sequence). V shed 5 bases, J shed 4 bases, and the junction held 6 bases outside the gene matches. CDR3 length equals 14 residues. TCRdb's table, derived via immunoSEQ multiplex PCR, lists solely in-frame clones and lacks some. The sample records over 90,000 clones, roughly 93% being singletons. The sequences come from peripheral blood, collected after pregnancy. The chain carries TRBV19 and TRBJ2-5; the match to TRBD1 covers 8 bases. This sequence was found in a female donor with multiple sclerosis, enrolled in a pregnancy study. CDR3 sequence: CASSPRGLRETQYF. The CDR3 bases are TGTGCCAGTAGTCCCAGGGGGCTGAGAGAGACCCAGTACTTC.